This TCR beta chain was observed in a study of regulatory T cells in long-lasting Graves disease. Study results and limitations: TCR diversity was lower in persistent than newly diagnosed Graves' disease. The small sample size may have reduced accuracy.

Specified time point: newly diagnosed GD, antithyroid drugs for less than 3 months. The TCR library was prepared using RNA isolated from PBMCs. Patients all came to the study from an endocrinology department in Xi'an, China. The table lists this clonotype with many counts. Its antigen is not known. Arm-PCR with iRepertoire HTBI primers amplified the CDR3 regions for these TCR beta libraries. TCRdb re-called the multiplex PCR reads through MiXCR, storing one row per CDR3 protein. This sample has some 250,000 distinct CDR3 sequences, with 20% found just once. CDR3 size: 14 residues. CDR1 MNHNS and CDR2 SASEGT come from the germline V gene. V was cut by 2 bases and J by 1 base, with 8 bases left in between.

The sample consisted of peripheral blood mononuclear cells (PBMCs), taken at new diagnosis, from a patient treated with antithyroid drugs. The rearrangement links TRBV6-1 to TRBJ2-5; possibly TRBD2 for D (6 bases). The sequence was obtained from a female donor with Graves disease. CDR3 sequence reads: CASSELASQETQYF. The CDR3 nucleotides read TGTGCCAGCAGTGAACTAGCGTCCCAAGAGACCCAGTACTTC.